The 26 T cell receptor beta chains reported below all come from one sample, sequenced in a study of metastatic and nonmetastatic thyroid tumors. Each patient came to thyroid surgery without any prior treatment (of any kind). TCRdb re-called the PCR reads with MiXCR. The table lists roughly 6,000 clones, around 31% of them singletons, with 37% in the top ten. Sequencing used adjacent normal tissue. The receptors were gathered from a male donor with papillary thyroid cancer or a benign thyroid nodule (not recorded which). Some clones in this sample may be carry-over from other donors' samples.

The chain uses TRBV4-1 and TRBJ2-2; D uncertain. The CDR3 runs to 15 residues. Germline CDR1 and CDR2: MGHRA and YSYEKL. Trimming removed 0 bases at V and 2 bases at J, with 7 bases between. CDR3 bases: TGCGCCAGCAGCCAAGATACTCTAAACACCGGGGAGCTGTTTTTT. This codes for CASSQDTLNTGELFF.

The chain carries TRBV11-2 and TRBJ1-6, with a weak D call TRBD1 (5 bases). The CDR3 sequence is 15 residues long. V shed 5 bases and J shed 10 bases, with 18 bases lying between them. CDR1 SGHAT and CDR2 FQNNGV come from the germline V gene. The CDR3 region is CASSQDQGMMSPLHF. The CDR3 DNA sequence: TGTGCCAGCAGCCAAGACCAGGGTATGATGTCACCCCTCCACTTT.

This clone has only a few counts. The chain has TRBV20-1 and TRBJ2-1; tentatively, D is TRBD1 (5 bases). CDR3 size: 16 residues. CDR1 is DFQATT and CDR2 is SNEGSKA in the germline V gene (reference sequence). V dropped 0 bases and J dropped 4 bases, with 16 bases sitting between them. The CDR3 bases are TGCAGTGCTAGAGATCAAGTACAGGTGGGATACAATGAGCAGTTCTTC. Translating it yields CSARDQVQVGYNEQFF.

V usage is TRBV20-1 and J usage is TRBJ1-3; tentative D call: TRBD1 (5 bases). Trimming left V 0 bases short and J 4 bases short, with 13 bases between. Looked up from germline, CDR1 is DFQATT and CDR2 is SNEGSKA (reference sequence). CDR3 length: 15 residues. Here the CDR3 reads CSARDPRDGGNTIYF. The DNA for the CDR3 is TGCAGTGCTAGAGACCCCCGGGACGGCGGAAACACCATATATTTT.

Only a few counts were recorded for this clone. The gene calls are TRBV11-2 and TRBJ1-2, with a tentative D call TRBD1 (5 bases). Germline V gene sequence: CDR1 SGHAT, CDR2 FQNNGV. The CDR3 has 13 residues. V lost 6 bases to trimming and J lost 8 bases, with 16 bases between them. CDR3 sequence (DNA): TGTGCCAGCAGTCCAGGGCTGCCCCTGGGCTACACCTTC. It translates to CASSPGLPLGYTF.

CDR3 residues: CASSYSRTGSGNTIYF. CDR3 coding DNA: TGTGCCAGCAGTTACTCTCGGACGGGCTCTGGAAACACCATATATTTT. The chain links TRBV6-2 or TRBV6-3 to TRBJ1-3, with D unresolved. The CDR3 sequence is 16 residues long. Germline assignment: CDR1 MNHEY and CDR2 SVGEGT. Trimming pared 0 bases from V and 0 bases from J, leaving 9 bases between.

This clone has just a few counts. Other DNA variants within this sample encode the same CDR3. CDR3 sequence reads: CSVPGQGAYEQYF. The CDR3 coding sequence is TGCAGCGTACCGGGACAGGGGGCCTACGAGCAGTACTTC. This chain uses TRBV29-1 with TRBJ2-7; 11 nucleotides match TRBD1. The V gene's germline CDR1 is SQVTM and CDR2 ANQGSEA. This CDR3 contains 13 residues. The trim removed 6 bases at V and 2 bases at J, leaving 3 bases unmatched.

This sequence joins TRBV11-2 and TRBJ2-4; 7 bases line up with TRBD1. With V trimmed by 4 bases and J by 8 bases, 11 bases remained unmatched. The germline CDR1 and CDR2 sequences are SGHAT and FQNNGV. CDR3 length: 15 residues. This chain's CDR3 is CASSSQGTAIDIQYF. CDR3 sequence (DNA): TGTGCCAGCAGCTCACAGGGGACCGCAATAGACATTCAGTACTTC.

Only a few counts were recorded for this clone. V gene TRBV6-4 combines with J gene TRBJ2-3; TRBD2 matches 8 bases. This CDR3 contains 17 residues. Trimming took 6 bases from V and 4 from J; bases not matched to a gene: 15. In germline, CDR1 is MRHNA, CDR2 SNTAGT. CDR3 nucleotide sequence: TGTGCCAGCAGCGCGCACCCTCCCGGGACTAGTCCAGATACGCAGTATTTT. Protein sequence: CASSAHPPGTSPDTQYF.

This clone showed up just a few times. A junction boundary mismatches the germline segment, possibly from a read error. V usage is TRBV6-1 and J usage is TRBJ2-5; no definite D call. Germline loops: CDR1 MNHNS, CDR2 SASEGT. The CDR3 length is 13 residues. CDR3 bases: TGTGCCAGCGGCTCCAGGTGGCCGGAGATCCAGTACTTC. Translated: CASGSRWPEIQYF.

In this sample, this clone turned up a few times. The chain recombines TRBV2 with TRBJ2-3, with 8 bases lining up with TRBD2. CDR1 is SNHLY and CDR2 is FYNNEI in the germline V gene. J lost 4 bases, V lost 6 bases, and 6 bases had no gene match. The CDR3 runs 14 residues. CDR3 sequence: CASRGSGMSDTQYF. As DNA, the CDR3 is TGTGCCAGCAGAGGTAGCGGGATGTCAGATACGCAGTATTTT.

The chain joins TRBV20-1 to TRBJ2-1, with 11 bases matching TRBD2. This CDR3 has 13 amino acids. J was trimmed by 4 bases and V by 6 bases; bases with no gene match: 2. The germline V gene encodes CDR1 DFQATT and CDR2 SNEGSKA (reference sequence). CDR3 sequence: CSARTSGYNEQFF. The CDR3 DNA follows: TGCAGTGCCCGGACTAGCGGGTACAATGAGCAGTTCTTC.

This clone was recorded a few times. CDR3 region: CASSVLGGVGQPQHF. The CDR3 DNA sequence: TGTGCCAGCAGTGTTCTTGGTGGGGTCGGACAGCCCCAGCATTTT. The rearrangement joins TRBV6-1 to TRBJ1-5; D not resolved. CDR1 and CDR2 (germline): MNHNS, SASEGT. The CDR3 has 15 amino acids. Trimming shortened V by 4 bases and J by 7 bases, and 17 bases separated the two germline ends.

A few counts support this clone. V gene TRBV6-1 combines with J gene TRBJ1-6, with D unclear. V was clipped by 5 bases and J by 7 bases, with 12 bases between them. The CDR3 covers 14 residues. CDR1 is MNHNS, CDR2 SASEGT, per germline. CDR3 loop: CASSLEGVNSPLHF. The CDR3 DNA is TGTGCCAGCAGTCTAGAGGGCGTCAATTCACCCCTCCACTTT.

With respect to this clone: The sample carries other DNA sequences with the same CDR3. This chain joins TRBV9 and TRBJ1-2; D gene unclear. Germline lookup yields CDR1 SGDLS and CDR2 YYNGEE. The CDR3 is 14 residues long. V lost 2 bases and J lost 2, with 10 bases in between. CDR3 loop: CASSVAGRNYGYTF. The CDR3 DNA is TGTGCCAGCAGCGTGGCAGGTAGGAACTATGGCTACACCTTC.

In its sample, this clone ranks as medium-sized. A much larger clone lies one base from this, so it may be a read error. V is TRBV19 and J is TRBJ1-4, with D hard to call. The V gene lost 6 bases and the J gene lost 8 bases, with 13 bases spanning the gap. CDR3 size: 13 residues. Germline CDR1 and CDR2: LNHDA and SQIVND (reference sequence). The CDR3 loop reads CASRGPPGEKLFF. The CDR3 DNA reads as TGTGCCAGTAGAGGACCCCCGGGAGAAAAACTGTTTTTT.

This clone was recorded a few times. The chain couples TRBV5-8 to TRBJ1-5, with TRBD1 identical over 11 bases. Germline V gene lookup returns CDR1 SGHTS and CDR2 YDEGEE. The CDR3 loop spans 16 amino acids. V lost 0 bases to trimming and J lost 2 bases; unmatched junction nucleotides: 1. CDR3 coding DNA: TGTGCCAGCAGCTTGGGGACAGGGGGCGGCAATCAGCCCCAGCATTTT. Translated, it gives CASSLGTGGGNQPQHF.

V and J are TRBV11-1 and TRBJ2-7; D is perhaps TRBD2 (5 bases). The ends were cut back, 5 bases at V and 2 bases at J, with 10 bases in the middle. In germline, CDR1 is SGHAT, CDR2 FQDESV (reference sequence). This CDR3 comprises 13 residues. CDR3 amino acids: CASSGRVAYEQYF. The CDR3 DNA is TGTGCCAGCAGCGGGAGAGTGGCCTACGAGCAGTACTTC.

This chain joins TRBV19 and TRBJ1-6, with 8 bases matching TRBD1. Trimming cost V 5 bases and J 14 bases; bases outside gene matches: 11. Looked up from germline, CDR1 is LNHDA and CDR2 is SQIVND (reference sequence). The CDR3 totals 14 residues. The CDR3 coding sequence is TGTGCCAGTAGTGTGACGGACGGACAGGGAGCCCTCCACTTT. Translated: CASSVTDGQGALHF.

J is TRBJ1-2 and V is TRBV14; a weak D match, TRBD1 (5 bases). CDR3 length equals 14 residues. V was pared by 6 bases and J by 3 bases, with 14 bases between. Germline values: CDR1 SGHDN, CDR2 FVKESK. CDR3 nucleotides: TGTGCCAGCAGACCAAGCGGCAGGGACTATGGCTACACCTTC. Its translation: CASRPSGRDYGYTF.

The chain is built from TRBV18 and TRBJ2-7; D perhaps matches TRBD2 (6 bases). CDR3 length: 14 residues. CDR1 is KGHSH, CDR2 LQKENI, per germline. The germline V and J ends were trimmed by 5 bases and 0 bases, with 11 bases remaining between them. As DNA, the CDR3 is TGTGCCAGCTCAAAGGACTACAACTCCTACGAGCAGTACTTC. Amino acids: CASSKDYNSYEQYF.

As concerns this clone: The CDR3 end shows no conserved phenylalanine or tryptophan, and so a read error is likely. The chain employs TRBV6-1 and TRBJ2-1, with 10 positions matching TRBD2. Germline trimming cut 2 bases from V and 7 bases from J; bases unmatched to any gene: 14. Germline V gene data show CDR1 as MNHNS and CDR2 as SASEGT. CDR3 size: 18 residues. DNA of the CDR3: TGTGCCAGCAGTGAAAACAGCCTCCGGGCGACTAGCGGGAATGAGCAGTTCTCC. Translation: CASSENSLRATSGNEQFS.

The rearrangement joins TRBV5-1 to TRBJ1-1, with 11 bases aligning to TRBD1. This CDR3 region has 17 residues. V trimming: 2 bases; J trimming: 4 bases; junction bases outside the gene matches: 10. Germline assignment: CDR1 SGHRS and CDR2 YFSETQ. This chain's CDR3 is CASSLTWTGGSSTEAFF. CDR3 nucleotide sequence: TGCGCCAGCAGCTTAACCTGGACAGGGGGCTCTAGCACTGAAGCTTTCTTT.

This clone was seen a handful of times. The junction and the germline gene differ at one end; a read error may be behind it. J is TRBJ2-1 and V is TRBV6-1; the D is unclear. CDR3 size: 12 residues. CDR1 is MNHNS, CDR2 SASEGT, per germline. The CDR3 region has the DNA TGCTCGTCCTACACCATCTACAATGAGCAGTTCTTC. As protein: CSSYTIYNEQFF.

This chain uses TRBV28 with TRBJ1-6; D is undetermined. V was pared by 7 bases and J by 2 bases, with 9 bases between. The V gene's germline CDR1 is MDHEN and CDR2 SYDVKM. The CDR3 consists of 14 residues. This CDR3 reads CASNSLPYNSPLHF. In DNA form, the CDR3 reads TGTGCCAGCAACAGTCTGCCCTATAATTCACCCCTCCACTTT.

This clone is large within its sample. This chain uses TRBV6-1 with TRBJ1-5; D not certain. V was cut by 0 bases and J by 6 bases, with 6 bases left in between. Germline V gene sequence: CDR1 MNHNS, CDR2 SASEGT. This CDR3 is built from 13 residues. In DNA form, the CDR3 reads TGTGCCAGCAGTGAAGCCCTGGGTCAGCCCCAGCATTTT. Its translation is CASSEALGQPQHF.